The entry that follows covers one TCR beta chain sequence. As yet, its antigen is unknown. The entry originates in a study of cytomegalovirus exposure and HLA in healthy donors. Whole-study results and caveats: In a later analysis, donors in an Asian-associated ancestry cluster reportedly had fewer N-insertions in productive TCRs than the cohort mean.

Primers: 60 Vbeta forward and 13 Jbeta reverse. Repertoires were generated with immunoSEQ multiplex PCR, while TCRdb's copy carries only in-frame clones and drops some. The data show about 120,000 clones, about four fifths seen once. CDR3 length: 15 residues. The germline V and J ends were trimmed by 7 bases and 1 base, with 14 bases remaining between them. Germline V gene lookup returns CDR1 LNHDA and CDR2 SQIVND (reference sequence). Material for sequencing was PBMCs. V usage is TRBV19 and J usage is TRBJ1-5; D is perhaps TRBD1 (5 bases). This TCR came from a female donor in good health and CMV-seropositive. The CDR3 DNA reads as TGTGCCAGTAACCCAGGGTCCGTCAGCAATCAGCCCCAGCATTTT. Translation gives CASNPGSVSNQPQHF.